Sequencing of this TCR beta chain was carried out in a study of cytomegalovirus exposure and HLA in healthy donors. Study results and caveats: Several V segments, TRBV6-2 and TRBV6-3 among them, could not be told apart and were dropped. A later analysis reportedly found that, within productive TCRs, an Asian-associated ancestry cluster had fewer N-insertions than the mean observed across the roughly 700 donors.

Germline assignment: CDR1 SEHNR and CDR2 FQNEAQ (reference sequence). V shed 6 bases and J 15 bases; nucleotides not matched to a gene: 18. The CDR3 consists of 14 residues. With 60 Vbeta and 13 Jbeta primers, the PCR was carried out. Produced via immunoSEQ multiplex PCR; TCRdb's table is partial and in-frame only. The table lists roughly 150,000 clones, 82% of them singletons. For this clone: Its target is not known.

Input material: PBMCs. The sequence came from a woman aged 45-65 years in good health and CMV-seropositive. This chain joins TRBV7-9 and TRBJ2-3, with 7 bases matching TRBD1. For the CDR3, the DNA is TGTGCCAGCAGAGAGGGACAGCCTTATTCCCCCTTCTATTTT. It yields the protein CASREGQPYSPFYF.